The 27 T cell receptor beta chains reported below all come from one sample, sequenced in a study of Graves' ophthalmopathy and Graves' hyperthyroidism. TCR beta CDR3 regions were amplified from RNA transcripts. Amplification began with first-round RT-PCR using HTBI primers, then second-round multiplex PCR was performed. TCRdb re-derived calls from the multiplex PCR reads in MiXCR, one entry per CDR3 protein. Of 300,000 to 350,000 distinct CDR3 sequences in the sample, 15% to 20% were seen once. Sequenced material: peripheral blood. Receptor source: an adult man with Graves' ophthalmopathy.

This clonotype appeared once. The chain joins TRBV6-4 to TRBJ2-1, with 7 bases fitting TRBD2. V shed 3 bases and J 8 bases; nucleotides not matched to a gene: 7. The germline gives CDR1 MRHNA, CDR2 SNTAGT. This CDR3 comprises 14 residues. CDR3 coding DNA: TGTGCCAGCAGTGAGTCGGCGGGAGCTGATGAGCAGTTCTTC. As protein: CASSESAGADEQFF.

The sample holds many counts of this clonotype. This chain links TRBV12-3 or TRBV12-4 with TRBJ2-7, with TRBD1 identical over 10 bases. Germline trimming cut 5 bases from V and 3 bases from J; bases unmatched to any gene: 4. CDR3 length: 14 amino acids. The CDR3 sequence is CASSLWTGGYEQYF. The CDR3 bases are TGTGCCAGCAGTCTCTGGACAGGGGGCTACGAGCAGTACTTC.

This clonotype appeared once. V and J are TRBV19 and TRBJ1-1, with D perhaps TRBD1 (5 bases). Per germline, CDR1 LNHDA and CDR2 SQIVND (reference sequence). The V end was cut by 5 bases, the J end by 4 bases, with 11 bases between. The CDR3 length is 13 residues. CDR3 coding DNA: TGTGCCAGTAGTGCCAGGGTAGCCACTGAAGCTTTCTTT. This sequence encodes CASSARVATEAFF.

This clonotype was recorded many times. The genes are TRBV10-3 and TRBJ2-2; 10 nucleotides line up with TRBD1. Germline CDR1 reads ENHRY; CDR2 reads SYGVKD. V trimming: 7 bases; J trimming: 5 bases; junction bases outside the gene matches: 7. The CDR3 extends over 15 amino acids. The CDR3 reads CAINGQGGWTGELFF. As DNA, the CDR3 is TGTGCCATCAACGGACAGGGGGGTTGGACCGGGGAGCTGTTTTTT.

The V and J genes are TRBV11-1 and TRBJ1-2, with D possibly matching TRBD1 (5 bases). This CDR3 spans 14 amino acids. V was shortened by 0 bases and J by 4 bases, with 9 bases between the two germline ends. Germline V gives CDR1 SGHAT, CDR2 FQDESV (reference sequence). DNA for the CDR3: TGTGCCAGCAGCTTAGCCGACAGCCCCTATGGCTACACCTTC. It encodes CASSLADSPYGYTF.

In its sample, this clonotype was seen many times. Here the CDR3 DNA reads TGTGCCAGCAGTGAAATGTCGGCTAGCATGATACTGCAAGAGACCCAGTACTTC. Encoded protein: CASSEMSASMILQETQYF. The chain is built from TRBV6-1 and TRBJ2-5; D perhaps matches TRBD2 (5 bases). The length of the CDR3 is 18 residues. Germline assignment: CDR1 MNHNS and CDR2 SASEGT. Trimming removed 2 bases at V and 2 bases at J, with 21 bases between.

The sample holds many counts of this clonotype. The rearrangement uses TRBV7-9 and TRBJ1-1; TRBD1 is a possible D gene (6 bases). CDR1 is SEHNR, CDR2 FQNEAQ, per germline (reference sequence). The CDR3 extends over 15 amino acids. V gave up 1 base and J gave up 0 bases, with 9 bases separating them. CDR3 sequence reads: CASSLGAGVNTEAFF. In DNA form, the CDR3 reads TGTGCCAGCAGCTTAGGTGCAGGGGTGAACACTGAAGCTTTCTTT.

This clonotype was seen at least ten times. The genes are TRBV4-1 and TRBJ2-5, with 10 bases that match TRBD1. Per germline, CDR1 MGHRA and CDR2 YSYEKL. CDR3 length equals 15 residues. Germline trimming cut 5 bases from V and 4 bases from J; bases unmatched to any gene: 7. For the CDR3, the DNA is TGCGCCAGCAGCACCCGGGACAGGGGAGGAGAGACCCAGTACTTC. The encoded protein is CASSTRDRGGETQYF.

The sample holds many counts of this clonotype. This sequence joins TRBV12-3 or TRBV12-4 and TRBJ2-5; possibly TRBD2 for D (6 bases). The ends were cut back, 6 bases at V and 5 bases at J, with 13 bases in the middle. This CDR3 has 13 amino acids. The DNA for the CDR3 is TGTGCCAGCAGGGGCGGGGACGTGGAGACCCAGTACTTC. It encodes CASRGGDVETQYF.

This clonotype showed up many times. The rearrangement joins TRBV5-1 to TRBJ2-2; D remains ambiguous. Germline CDR1 is SGHRS and CDR2 is YFSETQ. This CDR3 contains 16 residues. Trimming cost V 0 bases and J 0 bases, with 9 bases left between them. The CDR3 DNA reads TGCGCCAGCAGCTTGGCCATGACGGCGAACACCGGGGAGCTGTTTTTT. It yields the protein CASSLAMTANTGELFF.

The V gene is TRBV9, the J gene TRBJ2-7; D might be TRBD2 (6 bases). From germline, CDR1 is SGDLS and CDR2 YYNGEE. This CDR3 has 14 residues. V lost 6 bases and J 1 base, leaving 14 bases between the germline ends. CDR3 sequence (DNA): TGTGCCAGCAACCAACATGGGGGGTCCTACGAGCAGTACTTC. Its protein product is CASNQHGGSYEQYF.

This clonotype was detected ten times or more. The V and J genes are TRBV27 and TRBJ1-2; weak D call: TRBD1 (5 bases). There are 15 residues in the CDR3. Germline assignment: CDR1 MNHEY and CDR2 SMNVEV (reference sequence). The V end was cut by 6 bases, the J end by 4 bases, with 18 bases between. DNA of the CDR3: TGTGCCAGCAGACCGAAACCGGGGGGTTTCTATGGCTACACCTTC. It codes for CASRPKPGGFYGYTF.

V usage is TRBV7-8 and J usage is TRBJ1-1; no reliable D call. CDR1 and CDR2 (germline): SGHVS, FQNEAQ. CDR3 length: 14 residues. V was trimmed by 0 bases and J by 4 bases, leaving 9 bases between them. The CDR3 sequence: CASSLARGGTEAFF. CDR3 bases: TGTGCCAGCAGCTTAGCCCGGGGTGGCACTGAAGCTTTCTTT.

This clonotype has a count of ten or more. V is TRBV29-1 and J is TRBJ2-7, with 7 bases lining up with TRBD1. The length of the CDR3 is 13 residues. Germline V lookup: CDR1 SQVTM, CDR2 ANQGSEA. Losses at the gene ends were 5 bases for V and 4 bases for J; bases not matched to a gene: 8. The CDR3 bases are TGCAGCGTTCTGGTGGGGGACAGTTACGAGCAGTACTTC. It codes for CSVLVGDSYEQYF.

In its sample, this clonotype was seen many times. CDR3 in amino acids: CSARGSGRQTQYF. As DNA, the CDR3 is TGCAGTGCTAGAGGTAGCGGGAGACAGACCCAGTACTTC. The chain carries TRBV20-1 and TRBJ2-5, with 9 bases that match TRBD2. The germline V gene encodes CDR1 DFQATT and CDR2 SNEGSKA (reference sequence). This CDR3 has 13 amino acids. V trimming: 1 base; J trimming: 6 bases; junction bases outside the gene matches: 3.

This clonotype has at least ten counts. The V call is TRBV28, the J call TRBJ2-6; TRBD2 might be the D (5 bases). The ends were cut back, 5 bases at V and 0 bases at J, with 17 bases in the middle. Germline V CDR1 and CDR2: MDHEN, SYDVKM. This CDR3 has 18 residues. CDR3 in amino acids: CASSPGGRFLSGANVLTF. The CDR3 nucleotides read TGTGCCAGCAGTCCAGGAGGCAGGTTCCTCTCTGGGGCCAACGTCCTGACTTTC.

There are many counts of this clonotype. The rearrangement joins TRBV20-1 to TRBJ2-3; 8 nucleotides align to TRBD1. This CDR3 spans 13 amino acids. Per the germline V gene, CDR1 is DFQATT and CDR2 is SNEGSKA (reference sequence). The chain's CDR3 is CRAGGADTDTQYF. The CDR3 DNA reads as TGCAGGGCAGGGGGCGCGGACACAGATACGCAGTATTTT.

This clonotype was counted ten times or more. V gene TRBV11-2 combines with J gene TRBJ2-7; D may be TRBD1 (7 bases). CDR3 size: 13 residues. Germline CDR1 is SGHAT and CDR2 is FQNNGV. V was trimmed by 5 bases and J by 9 bases, leaving 17 bases between them. The CDR3 nucleotides read TGTGCCAGCAGCCAGGAGGGGGCATTGCGGCAGTACTTC. Encoded protein: CASSQEGALRQYF.

This clonotype was detected ten times or more. The gene calls are TRBV29-1 and TRBJ2-2, with 8 bases lining up with TRBD2. Trimming removed 6 bases from V and 5 bases from J; junction bases left unmatched: 5. In germline, CDR1 is SQVTM, CDR2 ANQGSEA. The CDR3 contains 13 residues. The CDR3 coding sequence is TGCAGCGTGGCCGGGACTAGGACCGGGGAGCTGTTTTTT. Its translation: CSVAGTRTGELFF.

The table lists this clonotype with many counts. The V gene is TRBV12-3 or TRBV12-4, the J gene TRBJ1-5, with D possibly TRBD1 on 6 matching bases. The V gene lost 4 bases and the J gene lost 5 bases, with 18 bases spanning the gap. The CDR3 has 16 amino acids. The CDR3 region is CASSSTKAYRDQPQHF. For the CDR3, the DNA is TGTGCCAGCAGTTCGACGAAAGCTTACAGGGATCAGCCCCAGCATTTT.

This clonotype was seen ten or more times. The chain recombines TRBV4-2 with TRBJ1-1; D not resolved. Germline V gene sequence: CDR1 LGHNA, CDR2 YNFKEQ. Between the trimmed V and J ends, which lost 1 base and 5 bases, there was a span of 11 bases. The CDR3 is made up of 14 amino acids. CDR3 amino acids: CASSQAEGRTEAFF. The CDR3 DNA reads TGTGCCAGCAGCCAAGCGGAAGGGAGAACTGAAGCTTTCTTT.

In this sample, this clonotype turned up many times. The V call is TRBV30, the J call TRBJ1-2, with 8 bases lining up with TRBD1. V lost 3 bases, J lost 6 bases, and 6 bases stayed unmatched. CDR3 length: 13 amino acids. The germline V gene has CDR1 GTSNPN and CDR2 SVGIG (reference sequence). This CDR3 reads CAWRRQGAHGYTF. Written as DNA, the CDR3 is TGTGCCTGGAGGAGGCAGGGGGCCCATGGCTACACCTTC.

This clonotype was counted many times. This chain joins TRBV25-1 and TRBJ2-6, with a tentative D call TRBD2 (5 bases). V gave up 4 bases and J gave up 4 bases, with 17 bases separating them. The CDR3 loop spans 17 amino acids. From germline, CDR1 is MGHDK and CDR2 SYGVNS. As DNA, the CDR3 is TGTGCCAGCAGTGGAAACCGGCGCGGGCTCGGGGCCAACGTCCTGACTTTC. Translated: CASSGNRRGLGANVLTF.

This clonotype was found many times. The CDR3 loop reads CASSPSVGGTQPQHF. In nucleotides, the CDR3 is TGTGCCAGCAGTCCCAGCGTGGGGGGGACTCAGCCCCAGCATTTT. The V call is TRBV27, the J call TRBJ1-5; a possible D gene is TRBD1 (5 bases). V was shortened by 5 bases and J by 6 bases, with 17 bases between the two germline ends. The CDR3 has 15 residues. The germline V gene encodes CDR1 MNHEY and CDR2 SMNVEV (reference sequence).

The V call is TRBV20-1, the J call TRBJ1-1, with a tentative D call TRBD1 (6 bases). CDR1 and CDR2 (germline): DFQATT, SNEGSKA (reference sequence). Trimming shortened V by 5 bases and J by 1 base, and 11 bases separated the two germline ends. This CDR3 region has 13 residues. The chain's CDR3 is CSAYGQSNTEAFF. The CDR3, as DNA: TGCAGTGCTTACGGACAGTCGAACACTGAAGCTTTCTTT.

This clonotype has just a few counts. This chain links TRBV20-1 with TRBJ2-5; D gene ambiguous. CDR3 length: 14 amino acids. Germline assignment: CDR1 DFQATT and CDR2 SNEGSKA (reference sequence). V was shortened by 2 bases and J by 5 bases, with 15 bases between the two germline ends. CDR3: CSARTPLGAETQYF. The CDR3 nucleotides are TGCAGTGCTAGAACCCCCCTCGGCGCGGAGACCCAGTACTTC.

This clonotype has at least ten counts. The chain links TRBV5-1 to TRBJ2-7, with 7 positions matching TRBD1. There are 13 residues in the CDR3. V lost 8 bases to trimming and J lost 2 bases; unmatched junction nucleotides: 7. Looked up from germline, CDR1 is SGHRS and CDR2 is YFSETQ. The CDR3 protein is CASGDSTTYEQYF. Here the CDR3 DNA reads TGCGCCAGTGGGGACAGCACAACCTACGAGCAGTACTTC.